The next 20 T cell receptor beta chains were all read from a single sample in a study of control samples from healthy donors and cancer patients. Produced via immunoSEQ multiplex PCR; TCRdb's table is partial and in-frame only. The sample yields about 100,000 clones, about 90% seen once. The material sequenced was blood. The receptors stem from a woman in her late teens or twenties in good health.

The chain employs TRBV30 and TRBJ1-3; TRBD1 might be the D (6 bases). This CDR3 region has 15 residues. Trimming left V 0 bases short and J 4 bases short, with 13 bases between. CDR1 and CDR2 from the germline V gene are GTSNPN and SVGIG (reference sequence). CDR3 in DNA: TGTGCCTGGAGTGTAGACAGGTCTTCAGGAAACACCATATATTTT. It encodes CAWSVDRSSGNTIYF. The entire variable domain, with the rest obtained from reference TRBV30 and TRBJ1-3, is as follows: SQTIHQWPATLVQPVGSPLSLECTVEGTSNPNLYWYRQAAGRGLQLLFYSVGIGQISSEVPQNLSASRPQDRQFILSSKKLLLSDSGFYLCAWSVDRSSGNTIYFGEGSWLTVV.

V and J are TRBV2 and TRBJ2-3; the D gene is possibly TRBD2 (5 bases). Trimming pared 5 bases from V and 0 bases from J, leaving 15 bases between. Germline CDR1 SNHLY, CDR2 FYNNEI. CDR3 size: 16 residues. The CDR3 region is CASSSSMGGSTDTQYF. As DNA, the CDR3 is TGTGCCAGCAGTTCCTCAATGGGCGGGAGCACAGATACGCAGTATTTT.

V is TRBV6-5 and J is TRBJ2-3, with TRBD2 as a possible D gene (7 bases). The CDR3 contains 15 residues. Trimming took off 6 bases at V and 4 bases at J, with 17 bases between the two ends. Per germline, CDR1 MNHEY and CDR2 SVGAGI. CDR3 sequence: CASSRVGGRADTQYF. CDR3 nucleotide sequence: TGTGCCAGCAGCCGCGTGGGGGGGCGGGCAGATACGCAGTATTTT.

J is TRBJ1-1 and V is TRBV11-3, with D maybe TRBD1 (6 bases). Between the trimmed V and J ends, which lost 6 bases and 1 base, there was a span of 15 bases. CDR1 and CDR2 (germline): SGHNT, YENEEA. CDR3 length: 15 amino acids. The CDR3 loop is CASRAQQGANTEAFF. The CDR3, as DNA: TGTGCCAGCAGGGCTCAACAGGGCGCGAACACTGAAGCTTTCTTT.

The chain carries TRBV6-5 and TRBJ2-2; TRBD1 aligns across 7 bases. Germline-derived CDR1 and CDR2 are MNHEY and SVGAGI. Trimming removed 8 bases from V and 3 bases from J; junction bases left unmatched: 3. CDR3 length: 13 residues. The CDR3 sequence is CASGTGDTGELFF. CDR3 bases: TGTGCCAGCGGTACAGGGGACACCGGGGAGCTGTTTTTT.

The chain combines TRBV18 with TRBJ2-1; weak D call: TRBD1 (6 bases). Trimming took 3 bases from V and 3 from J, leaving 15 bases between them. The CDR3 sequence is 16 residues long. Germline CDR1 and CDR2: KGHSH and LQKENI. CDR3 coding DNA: TGTGCCAGCTCACCCTTCCGGGACAAGGACTACAATGAGCAGTTCTTC. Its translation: CASSPFRDKDYNEQFF.

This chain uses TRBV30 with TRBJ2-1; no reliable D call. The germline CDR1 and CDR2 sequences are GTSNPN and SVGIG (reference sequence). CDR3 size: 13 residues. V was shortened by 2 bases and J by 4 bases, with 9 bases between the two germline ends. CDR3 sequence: CAWSSGVYNEQFF. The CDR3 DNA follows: TGTGCCTGGAGTTCAGGAGTATACAATGAGCAGTTCTTC.

CDR3 nucleotides: TGTGCCAGCAGCCAAGATCTGAACAGAAGGGCCCAAGAGACCCAGTACTTC. Translation: CASSQDLNRRAQETQYF. This rearrangement joins TRBV14 to TRBJ2-5; D is uncertain. V was clipped by 0 bases and J by 1 base, with 15 bases between them. The CDR3 runs to 17 residues. Germline assignment: CDR1 SGHDN and CDR2 FVKESK.

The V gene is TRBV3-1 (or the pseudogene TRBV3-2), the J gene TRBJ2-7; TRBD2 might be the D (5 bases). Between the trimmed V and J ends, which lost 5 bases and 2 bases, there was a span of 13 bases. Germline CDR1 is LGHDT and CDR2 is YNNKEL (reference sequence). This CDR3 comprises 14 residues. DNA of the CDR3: TGTGCCAGCAGCAAGTCCCAGCGGACCTACGAGCAGTACTTC. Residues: CASSKSQRTYEQYF.

CDR3 residues: CASSPPFIKGAFF. DNA for the CDR3: TGTGCCAGCTCACCACCTTTTATAAAGGGCGCTTTCTTT. This chain joins TRBV18 and TRBJ1-1; D is unresolved. Trimming stripped 0 bases from V and 11 bases from J, with 13 bases between. This CDR3 has 13 amino acids. Germline V gives CDR1 KGHSH, CDR2 LQKENI.

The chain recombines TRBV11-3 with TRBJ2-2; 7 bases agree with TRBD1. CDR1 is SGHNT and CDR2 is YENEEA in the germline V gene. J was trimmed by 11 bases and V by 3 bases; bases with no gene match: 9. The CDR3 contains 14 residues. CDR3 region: CASSFEGAVVELFF. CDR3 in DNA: TGTGCCAGCAGCTTTGAGGGGGCCGTTGTAGAGCTGTTTTTT. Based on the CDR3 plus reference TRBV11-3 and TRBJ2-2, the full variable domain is EAGVVQSPRYKIIEKKQPVAFWCNPISGHNTLYWYLQNLGQGPELLIRYENEEAVDDSQLPKDRFSAERLKGVDSTLKIQPAELGDSAVYLCASSFEGAVVELFFGEGSRLTVL.

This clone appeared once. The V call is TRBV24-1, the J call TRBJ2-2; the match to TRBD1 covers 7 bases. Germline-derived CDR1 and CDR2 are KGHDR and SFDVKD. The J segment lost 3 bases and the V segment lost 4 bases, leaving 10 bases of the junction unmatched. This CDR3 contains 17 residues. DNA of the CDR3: TGTGCCACCAGTGACAACCCGACAGGGACGTACACCGGGGAGCTGTTTTTT. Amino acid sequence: CATSDNPTGTYTGELFF.

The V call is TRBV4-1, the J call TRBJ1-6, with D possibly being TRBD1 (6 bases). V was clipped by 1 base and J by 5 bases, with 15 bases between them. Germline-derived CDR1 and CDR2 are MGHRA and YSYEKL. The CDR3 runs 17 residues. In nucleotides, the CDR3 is TGCGCCAGCAGCCAAGCGGGCCTCAGGGGCCATAATTCACCCCTCCACTTT. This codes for CASSQAGLRGHNSPLHF.

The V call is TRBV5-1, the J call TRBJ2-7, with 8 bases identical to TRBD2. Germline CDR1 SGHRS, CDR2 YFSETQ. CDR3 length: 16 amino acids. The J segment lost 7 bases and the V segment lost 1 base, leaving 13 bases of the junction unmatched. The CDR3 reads CASSLRAGATGWEQYF. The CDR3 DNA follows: TGCGCCAGCAGCTTGAGAGCGGGGGCCACCGGTTGGGAGCAGTACTTC.

The DNA of the CDR3 is TGTGCCAGCAGCGGAGGGGGGGAAGAGACCCAGTACTTC. Its translation is CASSGGGEETQYF. The V call is TRBV2, the J call TRBJ2-5; D may be TRBD2 (7 bases). Germline V gene data show CDR1 as SNHLY and CDR2 as FYNNEI. V was clipped by 6 bases and J by 3 bases, with 11 bases between them. The CDR3 is made up of 13 amino acids.

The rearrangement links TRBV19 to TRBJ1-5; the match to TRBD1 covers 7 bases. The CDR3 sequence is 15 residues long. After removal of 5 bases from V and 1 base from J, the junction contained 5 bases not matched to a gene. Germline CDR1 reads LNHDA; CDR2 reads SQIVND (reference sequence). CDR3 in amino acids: CASSSRQGSNQPQHF. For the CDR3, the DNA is TGTGCCAGTAGTTCCAGACAGGGAAGCAATCAGCCCCAGCATTTT.

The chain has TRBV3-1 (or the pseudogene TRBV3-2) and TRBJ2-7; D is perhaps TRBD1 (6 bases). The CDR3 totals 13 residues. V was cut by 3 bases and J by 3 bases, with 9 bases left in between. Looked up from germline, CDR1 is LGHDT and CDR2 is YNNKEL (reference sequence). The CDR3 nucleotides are TGTGCCAGCAGCCAGGGACAAGACTACGAGCAGTACTTC. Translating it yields CASSQGQDYEQYF.

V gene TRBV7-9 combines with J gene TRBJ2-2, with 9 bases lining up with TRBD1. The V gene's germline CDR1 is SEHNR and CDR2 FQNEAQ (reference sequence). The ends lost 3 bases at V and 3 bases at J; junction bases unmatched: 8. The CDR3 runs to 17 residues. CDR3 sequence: CASSFPQDRGDTGELFF. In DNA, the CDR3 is TGTGCCAGCAGCTTTCCCCAGGACAGGGGAGACACCGGGGAGCTGTTTTTT.

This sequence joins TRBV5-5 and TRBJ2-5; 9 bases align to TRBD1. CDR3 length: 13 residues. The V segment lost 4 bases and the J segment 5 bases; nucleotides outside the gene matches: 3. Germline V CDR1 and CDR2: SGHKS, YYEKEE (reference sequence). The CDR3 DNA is TGTGCCAGCAGCGCTGACAGGGGGGAGACCCAGTACTTC. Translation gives CASSADRGETQYF.

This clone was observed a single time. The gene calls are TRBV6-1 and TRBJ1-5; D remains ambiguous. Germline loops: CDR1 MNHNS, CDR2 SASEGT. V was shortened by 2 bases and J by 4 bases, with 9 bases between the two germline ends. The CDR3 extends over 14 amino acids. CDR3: CASSEIVGNQPQHF. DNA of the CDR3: TGTGCCAGCAGTGAAATTGTGGGGAATCAGCCCCAGCATTTT.